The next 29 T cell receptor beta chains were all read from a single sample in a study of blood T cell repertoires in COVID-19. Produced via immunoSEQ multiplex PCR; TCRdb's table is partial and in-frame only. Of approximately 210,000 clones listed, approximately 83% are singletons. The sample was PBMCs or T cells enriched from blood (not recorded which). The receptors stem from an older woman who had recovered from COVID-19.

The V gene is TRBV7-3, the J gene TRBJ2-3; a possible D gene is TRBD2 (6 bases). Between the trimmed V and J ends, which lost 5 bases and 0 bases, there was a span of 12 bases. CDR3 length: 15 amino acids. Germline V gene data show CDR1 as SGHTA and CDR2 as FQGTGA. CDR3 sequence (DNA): TGTGCCAGCAGCCCCCGGGGGAGAAGCACAGATACGCAGTATTTT. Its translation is CASSPRGRSTDTQYF.

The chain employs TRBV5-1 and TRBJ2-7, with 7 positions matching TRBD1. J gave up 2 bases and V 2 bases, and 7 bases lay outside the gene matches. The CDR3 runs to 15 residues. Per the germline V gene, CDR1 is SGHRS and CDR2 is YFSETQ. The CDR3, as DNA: TGCGCCAGCAGCTTATCAAGGACAGGTCCCTACGAGCAGTACTTC. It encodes CASSLSRTGPYEQYF.

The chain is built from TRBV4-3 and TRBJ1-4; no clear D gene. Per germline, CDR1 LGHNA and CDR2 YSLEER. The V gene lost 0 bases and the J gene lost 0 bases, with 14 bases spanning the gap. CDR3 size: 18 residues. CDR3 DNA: TGCGCCAGCAGCCAAGATCTGAACAGAGATACAACTAATGAAAAACTGTTTTTT. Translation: CASSQDLNRDTTNEKLFF.

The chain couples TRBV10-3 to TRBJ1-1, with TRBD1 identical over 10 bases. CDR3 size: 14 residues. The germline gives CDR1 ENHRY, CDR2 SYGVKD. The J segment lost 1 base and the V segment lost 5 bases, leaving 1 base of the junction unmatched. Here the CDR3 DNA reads TGTGCCATCAGTTGGGACAGGGGGAACACTGAAGCTTTCTTT. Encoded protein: CAISWDRGNTEAFF.

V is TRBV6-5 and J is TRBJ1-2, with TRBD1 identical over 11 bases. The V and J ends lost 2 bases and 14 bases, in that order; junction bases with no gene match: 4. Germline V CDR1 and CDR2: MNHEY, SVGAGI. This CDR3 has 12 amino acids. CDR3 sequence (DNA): TGTGCCAGCAGTTACGGGACAGGGGGTTGGACCTTC. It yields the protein CASSYGTGGWTF.

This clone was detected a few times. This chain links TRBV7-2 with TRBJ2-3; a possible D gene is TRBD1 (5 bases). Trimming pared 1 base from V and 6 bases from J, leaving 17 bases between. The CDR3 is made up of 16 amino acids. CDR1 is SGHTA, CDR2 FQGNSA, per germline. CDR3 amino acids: CASSLVQYQGEDTQYF. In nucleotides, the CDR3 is TGTGCCAGCAGCTTAGTTCAATATCAGGGTGAGGATACGCAGTATTTT. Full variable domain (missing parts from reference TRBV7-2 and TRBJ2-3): GAGVSQSPSNKVTEKGKDVELRCDPISGHTALYWYRQSLGQGLEFLIYFQGNSAPDKSGLPSDRFSAERTGGSVSTLTIQRTQQEDSAVYLCASSLVQYQGEDTQYFGPGTRLTVL.

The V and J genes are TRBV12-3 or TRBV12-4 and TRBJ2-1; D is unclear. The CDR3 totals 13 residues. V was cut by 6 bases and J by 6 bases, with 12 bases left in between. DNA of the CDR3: TGTGCCAGCAGACCGCTAGTTGTCAATGAGCAGTTCTTC. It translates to CASRPLVVNEQFF.

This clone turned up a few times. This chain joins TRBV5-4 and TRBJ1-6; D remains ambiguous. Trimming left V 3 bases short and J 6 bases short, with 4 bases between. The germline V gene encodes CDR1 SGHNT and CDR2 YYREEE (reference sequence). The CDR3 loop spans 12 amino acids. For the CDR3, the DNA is TGTGCCAGCAGCTGGAGTAATTCACCCCTCCACTTT. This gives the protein CASSWSNSPLHF.

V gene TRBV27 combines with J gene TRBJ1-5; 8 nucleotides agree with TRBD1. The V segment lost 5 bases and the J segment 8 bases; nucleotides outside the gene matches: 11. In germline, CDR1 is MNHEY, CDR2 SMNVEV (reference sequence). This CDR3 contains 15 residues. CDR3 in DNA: TGTGCCAGCAGTCCATACCCAGGGGGCGGAGAGCCCCAGCATTTT. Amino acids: CASSPYPGGGEPQHF.

The CDR3 region has the DNA TGTGCCAGTAGCCCGATAGGTCCGGGATCCGATGAGCAGTTCTTC. Protein sequence: CASSPIGPGSDEQFF. The chain links TRBV19 to TRBJ2-1; D may be TRBD2 (5 bases). The CDR3 is 15 residues long. V was trimmed by 6 bases and J by 8 bases, leaving 20 bases between them. Germline loops: CDR1 LNHDA, CDR2 SQIVND (reference sequence).

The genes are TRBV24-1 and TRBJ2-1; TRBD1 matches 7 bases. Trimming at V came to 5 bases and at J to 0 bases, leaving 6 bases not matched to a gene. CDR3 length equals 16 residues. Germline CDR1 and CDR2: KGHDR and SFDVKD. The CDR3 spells CATSGPQGSSYNEQFF. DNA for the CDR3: TGTGCCACCAGTGGGCCACAGGGGAGCTCCTACAATGAGCAGTTCTTC.

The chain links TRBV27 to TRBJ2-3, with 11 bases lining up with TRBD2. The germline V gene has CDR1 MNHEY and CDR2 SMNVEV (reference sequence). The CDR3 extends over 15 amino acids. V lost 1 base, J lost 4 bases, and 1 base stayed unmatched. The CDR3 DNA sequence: TGTGCCAGCAGTTTATATAGCGGGGGGGCAGATACGCAGTATTTT. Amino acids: CASSLYSGGADTQYF.

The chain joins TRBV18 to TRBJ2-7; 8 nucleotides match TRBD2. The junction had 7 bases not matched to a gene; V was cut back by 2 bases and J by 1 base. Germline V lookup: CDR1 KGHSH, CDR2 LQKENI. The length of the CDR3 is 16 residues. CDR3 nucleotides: TGTGCCAGCTCACCAAGAAGCGGGGGTGCTTCCTACGAGCAGTACTTC. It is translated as CASSPRSGGASYEQYF.

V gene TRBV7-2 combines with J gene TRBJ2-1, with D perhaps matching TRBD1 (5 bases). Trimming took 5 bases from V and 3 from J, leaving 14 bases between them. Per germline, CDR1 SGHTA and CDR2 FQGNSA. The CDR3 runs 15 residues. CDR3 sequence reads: CASSLQGRYYNEQFF. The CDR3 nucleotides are TGTGCCAGCAGCCTTCAGGGCCGGTACTACAATGAGCAGTTCTTC.

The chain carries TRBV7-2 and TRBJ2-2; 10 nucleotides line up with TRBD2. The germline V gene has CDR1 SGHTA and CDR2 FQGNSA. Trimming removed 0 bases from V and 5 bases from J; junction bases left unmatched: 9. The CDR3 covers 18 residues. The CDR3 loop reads CASSLAVITSGVTGELFF. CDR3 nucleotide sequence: TGTGCCAGCAGCTTAGCTGTCATAACTAGCGGGGTGACCGGGGAGCTGTTTTTT.

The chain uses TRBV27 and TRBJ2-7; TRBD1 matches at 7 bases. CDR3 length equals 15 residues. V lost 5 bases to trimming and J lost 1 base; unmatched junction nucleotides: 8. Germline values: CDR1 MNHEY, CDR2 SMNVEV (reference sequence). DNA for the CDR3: TGTGCCAGCAGTGCCCAAGGGGGCTGGTCCTACGAGCAGTACTTC. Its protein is CASSAQGGWSYEQYF.

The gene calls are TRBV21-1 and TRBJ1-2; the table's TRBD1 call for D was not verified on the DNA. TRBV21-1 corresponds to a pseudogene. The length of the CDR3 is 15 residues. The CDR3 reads CASIRGQGSNYGYTF. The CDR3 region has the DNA TGTGCCAGCATAAGGGGACAGGGATCAAACTATGGCTACACCTTC.

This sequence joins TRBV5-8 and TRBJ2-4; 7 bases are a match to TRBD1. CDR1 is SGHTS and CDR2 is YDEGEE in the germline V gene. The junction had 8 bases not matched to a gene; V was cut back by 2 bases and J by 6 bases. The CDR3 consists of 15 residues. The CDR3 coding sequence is TGTGCCAGCAGCTTAGGAGTGACAGGGTTAAACATTCAGTACTTC. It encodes CASSLGVTGLNIQYF.

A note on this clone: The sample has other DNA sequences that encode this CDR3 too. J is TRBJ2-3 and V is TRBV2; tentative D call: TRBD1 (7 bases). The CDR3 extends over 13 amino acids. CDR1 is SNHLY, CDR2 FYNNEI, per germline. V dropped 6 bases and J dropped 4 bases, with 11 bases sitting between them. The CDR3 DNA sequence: TGTGCCAGCAGGCAGGGGGGCTCAGATACGCAGTATTTT. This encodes CASRQGGSDTQYF.

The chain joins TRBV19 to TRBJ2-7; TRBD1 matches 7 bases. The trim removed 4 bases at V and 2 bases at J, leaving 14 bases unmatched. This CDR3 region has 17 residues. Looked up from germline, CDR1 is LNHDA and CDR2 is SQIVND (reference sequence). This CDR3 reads CASSTPYRTGEPYEQYF. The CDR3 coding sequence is TGTGCCAGTAGTACCCCCTACCGGACAGGTGAACCCTACGAGCAGTACTTC.

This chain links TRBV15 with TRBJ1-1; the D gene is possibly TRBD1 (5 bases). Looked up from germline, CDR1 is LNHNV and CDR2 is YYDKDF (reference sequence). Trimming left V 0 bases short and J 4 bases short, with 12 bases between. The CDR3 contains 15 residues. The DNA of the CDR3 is TGTGCCACCAGCAGAGATCCTGGGGGGATCACTGAAGCTTTCTTT. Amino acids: CATSRDPGGITEAFF.

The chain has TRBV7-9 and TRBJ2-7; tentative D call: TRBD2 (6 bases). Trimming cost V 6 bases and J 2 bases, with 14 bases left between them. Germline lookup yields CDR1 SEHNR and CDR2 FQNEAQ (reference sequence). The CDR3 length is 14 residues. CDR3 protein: CASRSGTGAYEQYF. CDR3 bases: TGTGCCAGCAGGTCCGGGACGGGGGCCTACGAGCAGTACTTC.

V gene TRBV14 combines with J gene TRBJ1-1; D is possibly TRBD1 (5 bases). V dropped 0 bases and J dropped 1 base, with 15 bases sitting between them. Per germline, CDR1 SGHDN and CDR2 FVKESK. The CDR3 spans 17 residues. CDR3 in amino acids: CASSQDRGGRKNTEAFF. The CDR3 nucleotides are TGTGCCAGCAGCCAAGATAGGGGCGGTCGAAAGAACACTGAAGCTTTCTTT.

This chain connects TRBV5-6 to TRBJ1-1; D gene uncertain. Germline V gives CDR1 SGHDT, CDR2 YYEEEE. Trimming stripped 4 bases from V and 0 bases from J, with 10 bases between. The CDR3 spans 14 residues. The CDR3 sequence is CASSLDPVNTEAFF. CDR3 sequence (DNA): TGTGCCAGCAGCCTAGACCCAGTGAACACTGAAGCTTTCTTT.

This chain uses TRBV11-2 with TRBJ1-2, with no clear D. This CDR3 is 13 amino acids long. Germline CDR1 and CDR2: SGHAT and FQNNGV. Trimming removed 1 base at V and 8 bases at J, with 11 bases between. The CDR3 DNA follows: TGTGCCAGCAGCTTAGCCGGGTTCGGGGGCTACACCTTC. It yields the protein CASSLAGFGGYTF. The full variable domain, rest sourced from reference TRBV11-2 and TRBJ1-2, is EAGVAQSPRYKIIEKRQSVAFWCNPISGHATLYWYQQILGQGPKLLIQFQNNGVVDDSQLPKDRFSAERLKGVDSTLKIQPAKLEDSAVYLCASSLAGFGGYTFGSGTRLTVV.

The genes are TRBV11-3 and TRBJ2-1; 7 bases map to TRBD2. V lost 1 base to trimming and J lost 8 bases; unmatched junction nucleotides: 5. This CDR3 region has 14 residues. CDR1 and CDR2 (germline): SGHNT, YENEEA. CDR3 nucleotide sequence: TGTGCCAGCAGCTTAGGGGCGGGGGTCGATGAGCAGTTCTTC. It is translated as CASSLGAGVDEQFF. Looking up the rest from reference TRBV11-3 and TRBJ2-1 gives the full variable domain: EAGVVQSPRYKIIEKKQPVAFWCNPISGHNTLYWYLQNLGQGPELLIRYENEEAVDDSQLPKDRFSAERLKGVDSTLKIQPAELGDSAVYLCASSLGAGVDEQFFGPGTRLTVL.

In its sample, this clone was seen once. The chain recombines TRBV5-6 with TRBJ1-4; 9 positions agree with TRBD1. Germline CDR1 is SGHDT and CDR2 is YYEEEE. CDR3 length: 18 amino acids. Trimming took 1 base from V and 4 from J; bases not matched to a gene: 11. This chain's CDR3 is CASSLRYGQGFINEKLFF. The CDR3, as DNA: TGTGCCAGCAGCTTGAGATACGGACAGGGGTTCATTAATGAAAAACTGTTTTTT.

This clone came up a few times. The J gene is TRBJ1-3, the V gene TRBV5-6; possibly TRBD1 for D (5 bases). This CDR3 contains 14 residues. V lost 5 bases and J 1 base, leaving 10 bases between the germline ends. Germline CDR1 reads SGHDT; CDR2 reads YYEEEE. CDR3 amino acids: CASRNTGSGNTIYF. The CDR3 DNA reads TGTGCCAGCAGGAATACAGGTTCTGGAAACACCATATATTTT. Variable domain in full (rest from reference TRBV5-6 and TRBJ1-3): DAGVTQSPTHLIKTRGQQVTLRCSPKSGHDTVSWYQQALGQGPQFIFQYYEEEERQRGNFPDRFSGHQFPNYSSELNVNALLLGDSALYLCASRNTGSGNTIYFGEGSWLTVV.

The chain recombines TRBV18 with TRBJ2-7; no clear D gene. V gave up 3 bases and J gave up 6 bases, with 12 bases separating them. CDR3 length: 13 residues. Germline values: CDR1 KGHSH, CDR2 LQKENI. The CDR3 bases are TGTGCCAGCTCACCCAGGTCGGATTCCGAGCAGTACTTC. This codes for CASSPRSDSEQYF.